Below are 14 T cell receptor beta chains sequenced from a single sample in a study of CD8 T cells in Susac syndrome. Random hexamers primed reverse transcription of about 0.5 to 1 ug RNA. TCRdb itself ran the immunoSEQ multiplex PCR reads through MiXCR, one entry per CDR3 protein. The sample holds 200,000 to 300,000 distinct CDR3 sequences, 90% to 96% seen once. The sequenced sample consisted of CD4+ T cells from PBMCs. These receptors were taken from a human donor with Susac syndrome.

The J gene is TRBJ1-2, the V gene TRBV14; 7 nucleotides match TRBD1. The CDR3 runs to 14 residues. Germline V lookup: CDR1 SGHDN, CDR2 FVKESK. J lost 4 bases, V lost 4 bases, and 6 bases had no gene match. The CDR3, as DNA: TGTGCCAGCAGCCCGTCCGGGACAGTCTATGGCTACACCTTC. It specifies CASSPSGTVYGYTF. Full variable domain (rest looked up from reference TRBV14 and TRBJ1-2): EAGVTQFPSHSVIEKGQTVTLRCDPISGHDNLYWYRRVMGKEIKFLLHFVKESKQDESGMPNNRFLAERTGGTYSTLKVQPAELEDSGVYFCASSPSGTVYGYTFGSGTRLTVV.

The CDR3 nucleotides are TGTGCCAGCAGTTCGAGACGACAGGAAGCCTACGAGCAGTACTTC. Translation: CASSSRRQEAYEQYF. The rearrangement uses TRBV11-2 and TRBJ2-7; TRBD1 is a possible D gene (6 bases). V lost 6 bases and J 2 bases, leaving 17 bases between the germline ends. The CDR3 contains 15 residues. The germline gives CDR1 SGHAT, CDR2 FQNNGV.

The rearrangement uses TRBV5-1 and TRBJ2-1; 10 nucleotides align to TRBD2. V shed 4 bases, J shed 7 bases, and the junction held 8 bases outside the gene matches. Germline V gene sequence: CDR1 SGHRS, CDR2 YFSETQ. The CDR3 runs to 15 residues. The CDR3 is CASSLGTSEGNEQFF. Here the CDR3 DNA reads TGCGCCAGCAGCCTTGGGACTAGCGAAGGAAATGAGCAGTTCTTC.

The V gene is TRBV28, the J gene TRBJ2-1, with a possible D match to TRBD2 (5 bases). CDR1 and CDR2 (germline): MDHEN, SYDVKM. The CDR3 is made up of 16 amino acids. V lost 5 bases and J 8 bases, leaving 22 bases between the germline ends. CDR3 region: CASSTTRTRPRDEQFF. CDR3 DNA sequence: TGTGCCAGCAGTACCACACGTACTAGACCCCGGGATGAGCAGTTCTTC.

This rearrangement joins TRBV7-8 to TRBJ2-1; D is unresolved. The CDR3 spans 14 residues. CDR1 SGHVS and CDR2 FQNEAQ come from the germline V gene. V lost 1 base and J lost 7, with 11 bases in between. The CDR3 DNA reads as TGTGCCAGCAGCTTAGGACCCGCCGTTAATGAGCAGTTCTTC. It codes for CASSLGPAVNEQFF.

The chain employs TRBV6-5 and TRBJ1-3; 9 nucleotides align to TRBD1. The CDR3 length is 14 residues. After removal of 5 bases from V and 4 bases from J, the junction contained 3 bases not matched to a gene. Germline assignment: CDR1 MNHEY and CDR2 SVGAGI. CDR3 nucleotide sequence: TGTGCCAGCAGTCACAGGGGGCGCGGAAACACCATATATTTT. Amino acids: CASSHRGRGNTIYF.

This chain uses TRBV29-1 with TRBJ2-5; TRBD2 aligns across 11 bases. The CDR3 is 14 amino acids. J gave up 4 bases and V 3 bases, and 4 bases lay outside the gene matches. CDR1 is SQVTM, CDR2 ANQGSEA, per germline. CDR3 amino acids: CSVDLAGGGETQYF. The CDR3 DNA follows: TGCAGCGTTGACCTAGCGGGAGGTGGAGAGACCCAGTACTTC.

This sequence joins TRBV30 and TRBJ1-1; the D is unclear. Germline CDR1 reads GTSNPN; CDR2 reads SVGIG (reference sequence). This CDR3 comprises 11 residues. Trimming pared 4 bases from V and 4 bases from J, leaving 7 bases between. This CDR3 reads CAWIIPTEAFF. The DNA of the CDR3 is TGTGCCTGGATTATTCCCACTGAAGCTTTCTTT.

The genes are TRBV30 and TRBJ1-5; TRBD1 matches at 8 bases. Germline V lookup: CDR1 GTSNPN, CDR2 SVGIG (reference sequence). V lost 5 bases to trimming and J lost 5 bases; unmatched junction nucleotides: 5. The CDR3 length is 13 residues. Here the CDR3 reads CAWAQGGHQPQHF. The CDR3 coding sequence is TGTGCCTGGGCACAGGGGGGCCATCAGCCCCAGCATTTT.

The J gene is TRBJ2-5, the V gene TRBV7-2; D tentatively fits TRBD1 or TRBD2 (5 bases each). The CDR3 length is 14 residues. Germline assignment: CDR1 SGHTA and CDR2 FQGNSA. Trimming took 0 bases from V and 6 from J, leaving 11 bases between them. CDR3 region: CASSLAGRGKTQYF. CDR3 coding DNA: TGTGCCAGCAGCTTAGCGGGGCGAGGGAAGACCCAGTACTTC.

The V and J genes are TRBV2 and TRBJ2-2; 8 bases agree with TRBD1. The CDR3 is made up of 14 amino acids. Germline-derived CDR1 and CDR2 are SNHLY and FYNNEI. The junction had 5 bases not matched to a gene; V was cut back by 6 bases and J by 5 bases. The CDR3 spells CASRRQGWTGELFF. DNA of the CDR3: TGTGCCAGCAGAAGACAGGGGTGGACCGGGGAGCTGTTTTTT.

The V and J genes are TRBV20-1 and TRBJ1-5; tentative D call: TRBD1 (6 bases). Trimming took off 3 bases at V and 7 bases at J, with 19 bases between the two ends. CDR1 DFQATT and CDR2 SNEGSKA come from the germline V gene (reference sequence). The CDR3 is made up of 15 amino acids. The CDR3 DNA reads TGCAGTGCTAGCTCCCCAGGCAGGGGAAGACAGCCCCAGCATTTT. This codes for CSASSPGRGRQPQHF.

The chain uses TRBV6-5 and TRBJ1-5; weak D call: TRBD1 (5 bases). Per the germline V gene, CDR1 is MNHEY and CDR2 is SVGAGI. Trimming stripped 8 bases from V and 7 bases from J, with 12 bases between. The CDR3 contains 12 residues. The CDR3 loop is CASRGDGQPQHF. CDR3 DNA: TGTGCCAGCCGAGGGGACGGCCAGCCCCAGCATTTT.

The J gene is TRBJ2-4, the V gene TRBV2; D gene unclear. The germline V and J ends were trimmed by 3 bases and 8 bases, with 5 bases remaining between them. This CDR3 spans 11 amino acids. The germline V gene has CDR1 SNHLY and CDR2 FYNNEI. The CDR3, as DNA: TGTGCCAGCAGTGAGCAGTACATTCAGTACTTC. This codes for CASSEQYIQYF.